The sequence of this T cell receptor (beta chain) was determined in a study of T cell responses to AZD1222 COVID-19 vaccine. Turning to the study itself: Second-dose intervals near 4 or 12 weeks were combined. Broader study findings: It was only after the peak T cell response that any repertoires were sampled.

Comments on this clone: Its antigen is not identified.

Clones were read by immunoSEQ multiplex PCR, and TCRdb kept only the in-frame ones, dropping some. The data hold more than 75,000 clones, with about 90% observed a single time. Sequences were derived from peripheral blood, sampled on day 0 of AZD1222 vaccination. This TCR was recovered from an adult in good health.

CDR3 amino acids: CASASGAGDYEQYF. In nucleotides, the CDR3 is TGTGCCAGTGCTTCAGGGGCAGGTGATTACGAGCAGTACTTC. This chain links TRBV19 with TRBJ2-7; TRBD1 might be the D (6 bases). This CDR3 region has 14 residues. V shed 8 bases and J shed 4 bases, with 18 bases lying between them. The germline gives CDR1 LNHDA, CDR2 SQIVND (reference sequence).